This T cell receptor beta chain was identified in a study of OX40 agonist ivuxolimab in advanced cancers. The CDR3 contains 14 residues. The V end was cut by 7 bases, the J end by 6 bases, with 16 bases between. Germline V gene lookup returns CDR1 LNHDA and CDR2 SQIVND (reference sequence). Using immunoSEQ multiplex PCR, the repertoire was profiled, and TCRdb retains in-frame clones only, with some absent. The table has under 100,000 clones, roughly 90% seen once. Here the sequenced sample was CD4+ or CD8+ T cells sorted from blood, taken in a trial of the OX40 agonist ivuxolimab. The chain combines TRBV19 with TRBJ1-5; D is possibly TRBD1 (6 bases). This receptor was identified in an adult with an advanced solid tumor such as melanoma, head and neck, liver or kidney cancer. CDR3 DNA: TGTGCCAGTACCTTCCAACAGGGATCTCAGCCCCAGCATTTT. Its translation: CASTFQQGSQPQHF.